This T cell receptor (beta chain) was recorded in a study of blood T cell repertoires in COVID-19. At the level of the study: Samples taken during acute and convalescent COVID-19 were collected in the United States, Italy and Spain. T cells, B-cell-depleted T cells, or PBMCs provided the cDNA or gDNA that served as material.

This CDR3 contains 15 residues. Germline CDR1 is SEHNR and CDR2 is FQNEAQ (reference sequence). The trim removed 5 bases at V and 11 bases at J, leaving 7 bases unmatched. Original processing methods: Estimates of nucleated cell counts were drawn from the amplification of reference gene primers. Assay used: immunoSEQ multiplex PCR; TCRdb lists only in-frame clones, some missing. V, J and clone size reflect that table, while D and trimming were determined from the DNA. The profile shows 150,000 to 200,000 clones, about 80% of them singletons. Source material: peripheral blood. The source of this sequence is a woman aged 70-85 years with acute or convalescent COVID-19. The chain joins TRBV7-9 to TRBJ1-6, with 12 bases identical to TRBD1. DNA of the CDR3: TGTGCCAGCAGCGTAGGGACAGGGGGCAATCCACCCCTCCACTTT. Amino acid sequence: CASSVGTGGNPPLHF.